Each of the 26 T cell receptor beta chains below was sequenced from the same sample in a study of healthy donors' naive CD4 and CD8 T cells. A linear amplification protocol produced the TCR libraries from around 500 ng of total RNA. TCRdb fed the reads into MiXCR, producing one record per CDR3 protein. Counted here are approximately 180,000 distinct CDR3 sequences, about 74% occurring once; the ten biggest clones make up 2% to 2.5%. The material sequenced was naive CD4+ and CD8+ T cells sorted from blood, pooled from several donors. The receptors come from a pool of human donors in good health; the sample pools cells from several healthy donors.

The CDR3 reads CASSGLAGTQETQYF. For the CDR3, the DNA is TGTGCCAGCAGTGGACTAGCGGGTACCCAAGAGACCCAGTACTTC. The V call is TRBV6-2 or TRBV6-3, the J call TRBJ2-5; 11 nucleotides align to TRBD2. This CDR3 is 15 amino acids long. Germline V gene data show CDR1 as MNHEY and CDR2 as SVGEGT. With V trimmed by 5 bases and J by 1 base, 3 bases remained unmatched.

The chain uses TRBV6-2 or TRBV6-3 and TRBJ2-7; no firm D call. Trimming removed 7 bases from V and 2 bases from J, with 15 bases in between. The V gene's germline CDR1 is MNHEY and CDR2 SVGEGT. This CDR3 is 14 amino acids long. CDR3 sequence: CASKIGGRAYEQYF. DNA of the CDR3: TGTGCCAGCAAGATAGGTGGAAGGGCCTACGAGCAGTACTTC.

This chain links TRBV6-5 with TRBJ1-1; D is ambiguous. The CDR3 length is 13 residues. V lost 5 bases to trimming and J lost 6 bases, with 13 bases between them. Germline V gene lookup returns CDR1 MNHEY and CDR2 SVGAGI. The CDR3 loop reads CASSPLGIAEAFF. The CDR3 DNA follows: TGTGCCAGCAGTCCCCTAGGTATCGCTGAAGCTTTCTTT.

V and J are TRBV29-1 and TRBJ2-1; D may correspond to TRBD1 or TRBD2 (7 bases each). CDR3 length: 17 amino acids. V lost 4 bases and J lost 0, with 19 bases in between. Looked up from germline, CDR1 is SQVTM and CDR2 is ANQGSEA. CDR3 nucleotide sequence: TGCAGCGTTGTTCTACAAGCGGGACAGAGCTCCTACAATGAGCAGTTCTTC. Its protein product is CSVVLQAGQSSYNEQFF.

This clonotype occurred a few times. This CDR3 reads CSVVGPSRDYEQYF. CDR3 sequence (DNA): TGCAGCGTCGTAGGCCCTAGCCGTGACTACGAGCAGTACTTC. The chain is built from TRBV29-1 and TRBJ2-7, with D perhaps matching TRBD2 (5 bases). Per germline, CDR1 SQVTM and CDR2 ANQGSEA. The V end lost 6 bases, the J end lost 3 bases, and 18 bases lay between the germline ends. The CDR3 sequence is 14 residues long.

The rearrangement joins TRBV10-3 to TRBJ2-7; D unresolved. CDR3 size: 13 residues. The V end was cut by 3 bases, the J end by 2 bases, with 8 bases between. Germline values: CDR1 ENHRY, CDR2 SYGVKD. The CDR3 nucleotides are TGTGCCATCAGTGATCGGTCCCCCTACGAGCAGTACTTC. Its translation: CAISDRSPYEQYF.

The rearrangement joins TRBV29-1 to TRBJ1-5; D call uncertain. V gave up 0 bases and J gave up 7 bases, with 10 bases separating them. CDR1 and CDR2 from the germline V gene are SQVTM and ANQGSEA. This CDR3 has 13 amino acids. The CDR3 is CSVEDQDGQPQHF. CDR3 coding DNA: TGCAGCGTTGAAGATCAGGACGGGCAGCCCCAGCATTTT. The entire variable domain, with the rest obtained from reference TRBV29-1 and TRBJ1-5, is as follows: SAVISQKPSRDICQRGTSLTIQCQVDSQVTMMFWYRQQPGQSLTLIATANQGSEATYESGFVIDKFPISRPNLTFSTLTVSNMSPEDSSIYLCSVEDQDGQPQHFGDGTRLSIL.

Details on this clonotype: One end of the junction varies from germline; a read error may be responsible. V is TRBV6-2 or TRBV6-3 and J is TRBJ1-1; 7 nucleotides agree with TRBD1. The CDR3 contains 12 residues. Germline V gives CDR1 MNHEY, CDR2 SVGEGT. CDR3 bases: TGTGCCAGCAGTTTGACAGGGACTGAAGCTCTCTTT. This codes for CASSLTGTEALF.

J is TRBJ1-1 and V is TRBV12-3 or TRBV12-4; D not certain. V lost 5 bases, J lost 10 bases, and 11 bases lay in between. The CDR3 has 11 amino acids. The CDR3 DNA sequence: TGTGCCAGCAGTCCGGGGTTAGGAGCTTTCTTT. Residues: CASSPGLGAFF.

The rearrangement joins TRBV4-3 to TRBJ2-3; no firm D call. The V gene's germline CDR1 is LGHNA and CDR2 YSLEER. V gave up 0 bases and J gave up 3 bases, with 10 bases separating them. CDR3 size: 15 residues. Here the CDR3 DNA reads TGCGCCAGCAGCCAAGAAACGGAACCTACAGATACGCAGTATTTT. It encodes CASSQETEPTDTQYF.

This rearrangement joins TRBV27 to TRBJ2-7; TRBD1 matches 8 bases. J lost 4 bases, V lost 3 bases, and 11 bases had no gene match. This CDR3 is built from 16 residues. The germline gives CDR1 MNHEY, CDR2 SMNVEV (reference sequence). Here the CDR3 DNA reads TGTGCCAGCAGTTTCTTCGGCGACAGGGGATGGTACGAGCAGTACTTC. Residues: CASSFFGDRGWYEQYF.

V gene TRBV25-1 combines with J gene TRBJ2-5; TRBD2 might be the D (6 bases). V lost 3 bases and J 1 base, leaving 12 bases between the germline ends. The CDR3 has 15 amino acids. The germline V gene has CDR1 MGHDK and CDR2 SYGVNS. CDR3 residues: CASSDPGRSQETQYF. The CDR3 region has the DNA TGTGCCAGCAGTGATCCAGGGAGGTCCCAAGAGACCCAGTACTTC.

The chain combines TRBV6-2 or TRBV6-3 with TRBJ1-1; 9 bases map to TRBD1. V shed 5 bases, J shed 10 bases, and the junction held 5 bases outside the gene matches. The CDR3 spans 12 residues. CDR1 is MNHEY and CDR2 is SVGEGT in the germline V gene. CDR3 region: CASSQGQGRAFF. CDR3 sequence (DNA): TGTGCCAGCAGTCAAGGACAGGGGCGAGCTTTCTTT.

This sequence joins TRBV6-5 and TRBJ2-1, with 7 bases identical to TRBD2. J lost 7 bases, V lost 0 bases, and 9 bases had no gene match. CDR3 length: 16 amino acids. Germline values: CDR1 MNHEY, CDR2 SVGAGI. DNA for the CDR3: TGTGCCAGCAGTTACTCGTCGGGGACTATAAAGAATGAGCAGTTCTTC. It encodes CASSYSSGTIKNEQFF.

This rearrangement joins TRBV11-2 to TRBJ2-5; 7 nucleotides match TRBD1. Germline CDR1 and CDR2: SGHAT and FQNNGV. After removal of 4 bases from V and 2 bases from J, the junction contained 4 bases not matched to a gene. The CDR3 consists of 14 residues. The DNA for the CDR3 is TGTGCCAGCAGCTCTCGACAGGGTCAAGAGACCCAGTACTTC. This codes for CASSSRQGQETQYF.

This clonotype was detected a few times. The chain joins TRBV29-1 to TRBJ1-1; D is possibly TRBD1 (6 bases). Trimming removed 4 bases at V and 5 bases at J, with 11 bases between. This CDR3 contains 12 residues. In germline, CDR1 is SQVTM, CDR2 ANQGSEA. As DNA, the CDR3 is TGCAGCGTTGTGCAGGGGCGGACTGAAGCTTTCTTT. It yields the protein CSVVQGRTEAFF.

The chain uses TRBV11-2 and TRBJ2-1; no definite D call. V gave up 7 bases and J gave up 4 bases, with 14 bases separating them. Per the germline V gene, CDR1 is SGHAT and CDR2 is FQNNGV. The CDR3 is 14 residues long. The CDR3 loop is CASNPLEVYNEQFF. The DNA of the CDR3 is TGTGCCAGCAACCCCCTTGAGGTGTACAATGAGCAGTTCTTC.

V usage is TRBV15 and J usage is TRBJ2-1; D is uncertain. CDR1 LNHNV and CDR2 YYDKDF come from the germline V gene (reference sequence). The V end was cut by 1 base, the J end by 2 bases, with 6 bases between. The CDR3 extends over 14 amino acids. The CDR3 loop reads CATSRVPPYNEQFF. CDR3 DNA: TGTGCCACCAGCAGAGTGCCTCCCTACAATGAGCAGTTCTTC. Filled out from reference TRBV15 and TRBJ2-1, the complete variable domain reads DAMVIQNPRYQVTQFGKPVTLSCSQTLNHNVMYWYQQKSSQAPKLLFHYYDKDFNNEADTPDNFQSRRPNTSFCFLDIRSPGLGDTAMYLCATSRVPPYNEQFFGPGTRLTVL.

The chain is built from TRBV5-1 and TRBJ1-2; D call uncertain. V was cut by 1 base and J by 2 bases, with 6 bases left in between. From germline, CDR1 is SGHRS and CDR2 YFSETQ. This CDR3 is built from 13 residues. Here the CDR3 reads CASSLNGNYGYTF. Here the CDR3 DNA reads TGCGCCAGCAGCTTGAACGGAAACTATGGCTACACCTTC.

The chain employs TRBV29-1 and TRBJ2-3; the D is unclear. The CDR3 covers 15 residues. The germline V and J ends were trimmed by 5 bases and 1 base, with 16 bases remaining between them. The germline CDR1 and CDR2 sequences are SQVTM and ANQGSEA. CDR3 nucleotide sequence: TGCAGCGTTCACTCTATGGCGGTTCGCACAGATACGCAGTATTTT. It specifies CSVHSMAVRTDTQYF.

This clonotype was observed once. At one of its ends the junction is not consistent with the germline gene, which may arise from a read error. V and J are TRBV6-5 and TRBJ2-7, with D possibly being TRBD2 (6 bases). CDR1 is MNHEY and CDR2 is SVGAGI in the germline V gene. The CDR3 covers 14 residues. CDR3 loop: CAISGGTGAYEQYF. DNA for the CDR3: TGTGCCATCAGTGGCGGGACGGGGGCCTACGAGCAGTACTTC.

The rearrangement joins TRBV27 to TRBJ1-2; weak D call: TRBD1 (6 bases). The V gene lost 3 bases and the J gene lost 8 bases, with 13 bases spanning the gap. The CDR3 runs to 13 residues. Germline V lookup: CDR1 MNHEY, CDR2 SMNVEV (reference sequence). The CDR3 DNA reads TGTGCCAGCAGTTTTGTGGGGGCAAGCGGCTACACCTTC. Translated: CASSFVGASGYTF.

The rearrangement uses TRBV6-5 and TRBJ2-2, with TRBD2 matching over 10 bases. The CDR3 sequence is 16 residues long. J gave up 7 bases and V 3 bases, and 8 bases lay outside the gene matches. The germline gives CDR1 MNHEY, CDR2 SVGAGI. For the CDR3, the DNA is TGTGCCAGCAGTTATGCAAGCGGGAGGGTTGTCGGGGAGCTGTTTTTT. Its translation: CASSYASGRVVGELFF.

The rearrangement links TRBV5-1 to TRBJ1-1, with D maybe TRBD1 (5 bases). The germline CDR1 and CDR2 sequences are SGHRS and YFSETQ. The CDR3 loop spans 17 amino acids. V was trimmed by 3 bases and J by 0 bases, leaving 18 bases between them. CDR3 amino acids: CASSSFLGALMNTEAFF. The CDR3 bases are TGCGCCAGCAGCTCATTCCTTGGGGCGCTGATGAACACTGAAGCTTTCTTT.

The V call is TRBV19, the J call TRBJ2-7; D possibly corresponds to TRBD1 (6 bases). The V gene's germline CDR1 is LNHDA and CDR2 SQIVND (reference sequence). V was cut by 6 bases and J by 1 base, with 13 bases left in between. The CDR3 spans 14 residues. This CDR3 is CASRPSTGSYEQYF. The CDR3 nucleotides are TGTGCCAGTAGACCCTCGACAGGTTCCTACGAGCAGTACTTC.

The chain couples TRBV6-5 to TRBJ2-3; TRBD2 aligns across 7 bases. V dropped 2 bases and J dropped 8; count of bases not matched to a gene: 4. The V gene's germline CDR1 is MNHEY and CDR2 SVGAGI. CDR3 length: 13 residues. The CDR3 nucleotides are TGTGCCAGCAGTTACGCGGGAGAGGGTACGCAGTATTTT. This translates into CASSYAGEGTQYF.